Sequencing of this T cell receptor (beta chain) was carried out in a study of T cells after yellow fever vaccination. Broader study findings: Reappearing after the booster were most of the clones from primary vaccination (96% CD4, 88% CD8). Although the secondary response was weaker, it peaked faster, at day 5 versus 15.

At least ten counts were recorded for this clonotype. Its antigen is still unknown. CDR1 is MNHNS, CDR2 SASEGT, per germline. This CDR3 spans 15 amino acids. V was pared by 3 bases and J by 2 bases, with 12 bases between. 5'RACE template switching added a universal primer site and UMIs to TCR cDNA. MiXCR was run by TCRdb on the 5' RACE reads, yielding one entry per CDR3 protein. The top ten clones hold less than 40% of a sample with 120,000 or so distinct CDR3 sequences, roughly 8.2% of them seen once. The chain employs TRBV6-1 and TRBJ2-3; D not certain. The source was CD8+ T cells sorted from PBMCs, collected on the day of the yellow fever booster vaccination. The sequence derives from a man aged 18 to 29 who received the YFV17D yellow fever vaccine. In nucleotides, the CDR3 is TGTGCCAGCAGTGACGGGCAGGCCCACACAGATACGCAGTATTTT. This translates into CASSDGQAHTDTQYF.